This TCR beta chain stems from a study of blood T cell repertoires in COVID-19. Sequenced by immunoSEQ multiplex PCR; TCRdb stores in-frame clones only, minus some. The profile covers some 230,000 clones, with around four fifths appearing a single time and 8% to 10% taken by the ten largest. The sequenced sample consisted of peripheral blood. The receptor was derived from an elderly woman with COVID-19, enrolled during active disease.

As DNA, the CDR3 is TGTGCCAGCAGCCCCCGGAGGGACGGGGAGCTGTTTTTT. Its translation is CASSPRRDGELFF. The chain carries TRBV9 and TRBJ2-2, with a tentative D call TRBD2 (6 bases). With 4 bases removed from V and 7 bases from J, the gap between germline ends came to 11 bases. Germline V gene data show CDR1 as SGDLS and CDR2 as YYNGEE. There are 13 residues in the CDR3.